The 24 T cell receptor beta chains below were found in one sample sequenced in a study of shared clonotypes between healthy human individuals. Some clones are missing from TCRdb's copy, which holds only in-frame ones; the method was immunoSEQ multiplex PCR. The sample lists 2.5 million or so clones; around nine tenths were seen once. Sequenced: naive CD4+ T cells sorted from blood. The sample's subset: CD45RA+ positively selected. The receptors were gathered from a young man in good health.

V and J are TRBV19 and TRBJ2-7; D call uncertain. The ends were cut back, 1 base at V and 3 bases at J, with 13 bases in the middle. The CDR3 contains 15 residues. Germline V gives CDR1 LNHDA, CDR2 SQIVND (reference sequence). The DNA for the CDR3 is TGTGCCAGTAGTATAGTTAACAGTAATCGCTACGAGCAGTACTTC. As protein: CASSIVNSNRYEQYF.

This rearrangement joins TRBV28 to TRBJ1-2, with D perhaps TRBD1 (5 bases). V was clipped by 5 bases and J by 5 bases, with 18 bases between them. Germline CDR1 and CDR2: MDHEN and SYDVKM. The CDR3 runs to 15 residues. This CDR3 is CASSEGTVLFYGYTF. CDR3 DNA sequence: TGTGCCAGCAGTGAAGGGACGGTCCTCTTTTATGGCTACACCTTC.

The rearrangement links TRBV6-6 to TRBJ2-7; D gene uncertain. Germline V gene sequence: CDR1 MNHNY, CDR2 SVGAGI (reference sequence). V was pared by 2 bases and J by 5 bases, with 7 bases between. The CDR3 covers 12 residues. CDR3 DNA sequence: TGTGCCAGCAGTTACGTAGGTGACGAGCAGTACTTC. This sequence encodes CASSYVGDEQYF.

The chain links TRBV5-4 to TRBJ2-1; TRBD1 agrees at 10 bases. J lost 10 bases, V lost 4 bases, and 14 bases had no gene match. Per the germline V gene, CDR1 is SGHNT and CDR2 is YYREEE (reference sequence). CDR3 length: 16 residues. The CDR3 reads CASSPQGQGIRGEQFF. CDR3 nucleotides: TGTGCCAGCAGCCCTCAGGGACAGGGGATCCGGGGGGAGCAGTTCTTC.

The rearrangement joins TRBV11-3 to TRBJ1-2; TRBD1 might be the D (5 bases). The CDR3 loop spans 15 amino acids. The V gene lost 0 bases and the J gene lost 3 bases, with 11 bases spanning the gap. Germline V gene lookup returns CDR1 SGHNT and CDR2 YENEEA. DNA for the CDR3: TGTGCCAGCAGCTTAGAGGGCAGGGCGTACTATGGCTACACCTTC. Translating gives CASSLEGRAYYGYTF.

The CDR3 DNA is TGTGCCAGCAGTGAAGCGTGGACAGTTTCCTACGAGCAGTACTTC. Its translation is CASSEAWTVSYEQYF. The chain uses TRBV2 and TRBJ2-7, with D possibly TRBD1 on 6 matching bases. This CDR3 comprises 15 residues. Germline V gives CDR1 SNHLY, CDR2 FYNNEI. Between the trimmed V and J ends, which lost 0 bases and 1 base, there was a span of 10 bases.

The V and J genes are TRBV4-3 and TRBJ1-2; D perhaps matches TRBD1 (6 bases). The V end was cut by 0 bases, the J end by 6 bases, with 11 bases between. From germline, CDR1 is LGHNA and CDR2 YSLEER. The CDR3 runs 14 residues. Here the CDR3 DNA reads TGCGCCAGCAGCCAAGAAATGGGGGGCAATGGCTACACCTTC. Its protein product is CASSQEMGGNGYTF.

The chain couples TRBV19 to TRBJ1-3, with D unresolved. The CDR3 sequence is 15 residues long. Germline loops: CDR1 LNHDA, CDR2 SQIVND (reference sequence). Trimming took off 6 bases at V and 0 bases at J, with 12 bases between the two ends. CDR3 DNA: TGTGCCAGTAGATCGAACGGGCACTCTGGAAACACCATATATTTT. Encoded protein: CASRSNGHSGNTIYF.

The chain joins TRBV5-1 to TRBJ2-5; D remains ambiguous. Trimming took off 0 bases at V and 5 bases at J, with 11 bases between the two ends. Germline V CDR1 and CDR2: SGHRS, YFSETQ. This CDR3 is built from 14 residues. For the CDR3, the DNA is TGCGCCAGCAGCTTGGACAGTCCTCCGGAGACCCAGTACTTC. Translation: CASSLDSPPETQYF.

The genes are TRBV5-1 and TRBJ2-7; D is possibly TRBD2 (6 bases). CDR3 length equals 14 residues. Per the germline V gene, CDR1 is SGHRS and CDR2 is YFSETQ. The V gene lost 7 bases and the J gene lost 1 base, with 15 bases spanning the gap. The CDR3 region has the DNA TGCGCCAGCCGACCCGGGACTCTTTCCTACGAGCAGTACTTC. Protein sequence: CASRPGTLSYEQYF.

The rearrangement uses TRBV2 and TRBJ2-7; a possible D gene is TRBD2 (6 bases). CDR1 is SNHLY and CDR2 is FYNNEI in the germline V gene. V was clipped by 5 bases and J by 5 bases, with 13 bases between them. The CDR3 runs 13 residues. The CDR3 nucleotides read TGTGCCAGCAGTACTTGGGAGCGGGACGAGCAGTACTTC. Translating it yields CASSTWERDEQYF.

V usage is TRBV28 and J usage is TRBJ2-7, with D perhaps TRBD1 or TRBD2 (6 bases each). The CDR3 loop spans 13 amino acids. The V gene's germline CDR1 is MDHEN and CDR2 SYDVKM. The V end lost 5 bases, the J end lost 10 bases, and 18 bases lay between the germline ends. Here the CDR3 reads CASSPYLGGPQYF. For the CDR3, the DNA is TGTGCCAGCAGTCCGTATCTGGGGGGCCCCCAGTACTTC.

The gene calls are TRBV4-1 and TRBJ2-3; 8 bases are a match to TRBD2. The CDR3 totals 16 residues. Germline loops: CDR1 MGHRA, CDR2 YSYEKL. Trimming took 8 bases from V and 2 from J; bases not matched to a gene: 12. The CDR3 sequence: CASSPSGTSNTDTQYF. CDR3 DNA: TGCGCCAGCTCTCCCAGCGGGACTAGTAACACAGATACGCAGTATTTT.

V and J are TRBV2 and TRBJ2-5; the D is unclear. The J call may not be correct, given that the DNA end is closer to TRBJ2-7. Germline V gene lookup returns CDR1 SNHLY and CDR2 FYNNEI. The CDR3 has 14 amino acids. The CDR3 DNA sequence: TGTGCCAGCAGTGAAAAGGGTACGGATTACGAGCAGTACTTC. This codes for CASSEKGTDYEQYF.

Only one count was recorded for this clone. The same CDR3 is also encoded by other DNA sequences in this sample. The V and J genes are TRBV5-6 and TRBJ2-5; 7 bases align to TRBD2. The ends lost 0 bases at V and 5 bases at J; junction bases unmatched: 1. The CDR3 runs 13 residues. Germline values: CDR1 SGHDT, CDR2 YYEEEE. In nucleotides, the CDR3 is TGTGCCAGCAGCTTGGCTAGCGGTGAGACCCAGTACTTC. Amino acids: CASSLASGETQYF.

V and J are TRBV10-3 and TRBJ1-2; D is ambiguous. Trimming left V 3 bases short and J 5 bases short, with 7 bases between. Germline-derived CDR1 and CDR2 are ENHRY and SYGVKD. The CDR3 consists of 12 residues. The CDR3 region has the DNA TGTGCCATCAGTGACCTTACGTATGGCTACACCTTC. This sequence encodes CAISDLTYGYTF.

V usage is TRBV28 and J usage is TRBJ1-5, with D possibly TRBD1 on 6 matching bases. With 5 bases removed from V and 6 bases from J, the gap between germline ends came to 8 bases. Germline V gives CDR1 MDHEN, CDR2 SYDVKM. The CDR3 spans 12 residues. In DNA form, the CDR3 reads TGTGCCAGCAGTACACAGGGTCAGCCCCAGCATTTT. As protein: CASSTQGQPQHF.

The chain carries TRBV28 and TRBJ2-7, with D possibly being TRBD1 (5 bases). Germline V lookup: CDR1 MDHEN, CDR2 SYDVKM. V gave up 5 bases and J gave up 0 bases, with 17 bases separating them. The CDR3 totals 16 residues. CDR3 coding DNA: TGTGCCAGCAGTCAAGGGGCGCATCGTAGCTCCTACGAGCAGTACTTC. Translating gives CASSQGAHRSSYEQYF.

The rearrangement joins TRBV27 to TRBJ1-5; D unclear. Germline V CDR1 and CDR2: MNHEY, SMNVEV (reference sequence). The CDR3 spans 15 residues. Trimming cost V 6 bases and J 0 bases, with 12 bases left between them. CDR3 nucleotides: TGTGCCAGCAGAGGAGACGGGTATAGCAATCAGCCCCAGCATTTT. Its translation is CASRGDGYSNQPQHF.

This rearrangement joins TRBV6-5 to TRBJ1-1, with TRBD1 as a possible D gene (5 bases). Germline CDR1 reads MNHEY; CDR2 reads SVGAGI. The CDR3 has 15 amino acids. Trimming shortened V by 8 bases and J by 1 base, and 17 bases separated the two germline ends. The CDR3 spells CASLKRQGTNTEAFF. In DNA, the CDR3 is TGTGCCAGCCTTAAGAGGCAGGGAACGAACACTGAAGCTTTCTTT.

This clone was counted a few times. The V gene is TRBV7-8, the J gene TRBJ1-1; possibly TRBD1 for D (5 bases). V was cut by 7 bases and J by 4 bases, with 19 bases left in between. Germline V lookup: CDR1 SGHVS, CDR2 FQNEAQ. This CDR3 is built from 15 residues. The CDR3 loop reads CASKGASGIFTEAFF. The CDR3 DNA follows: TGTGCCAGCAAAGGTGCCTCAGGGATCTTCACTGAAGCTTTCTTT.

V usage is TRBV6-1 and J usage is TRBJ2-7; a weak D match, TRBD1 (6 bases). V dropped 0 bases and J dropped 6 bases, with 12 bases sitting between them. CDR1 and CDR2 from the germline V gene are MNHNS and SASEGT. This CDR3 contains 14 residues. CDR3 residues: CASSEARTVSEQYF. The CDR3 DNA reads as TGTGCCAGCAGTGAAGCGCGGACAGTCTCCGAGCAGTACTTC.

This clone occurred once. The chain carries TRBV4-1 and TRBJ2-7, with 9 positions matching TRBD2. The germline V gene has CDR1 MGHRA and CDR2 YSYEKL. The V and J ends lost 4 bases and 0 bases, in that order; junction bases with no gene match: 4. This CDR3 is built from 15 residues. The CDR3 region is CASSPGLAHSYEQYF. The CDR3 nucleotides are TGCGCCAGCAGCCCCGGACTAGCGCACTCCTACGAGCAGTACTTC.

The CDR3 DNA sequence: TGTGCTTTCGGGGGAGGGTTTGAGACCCAGTACTTC. Protein: CAFGGGFETQYF. V and J are TRBV30 and TRBJ2-5, with 7 bases that match TRBD2. Germline lookup yields CDR1 GTSNPN and CDR2 SVGIG (reference sequence). The CDR3 sequence is 12 residues long.